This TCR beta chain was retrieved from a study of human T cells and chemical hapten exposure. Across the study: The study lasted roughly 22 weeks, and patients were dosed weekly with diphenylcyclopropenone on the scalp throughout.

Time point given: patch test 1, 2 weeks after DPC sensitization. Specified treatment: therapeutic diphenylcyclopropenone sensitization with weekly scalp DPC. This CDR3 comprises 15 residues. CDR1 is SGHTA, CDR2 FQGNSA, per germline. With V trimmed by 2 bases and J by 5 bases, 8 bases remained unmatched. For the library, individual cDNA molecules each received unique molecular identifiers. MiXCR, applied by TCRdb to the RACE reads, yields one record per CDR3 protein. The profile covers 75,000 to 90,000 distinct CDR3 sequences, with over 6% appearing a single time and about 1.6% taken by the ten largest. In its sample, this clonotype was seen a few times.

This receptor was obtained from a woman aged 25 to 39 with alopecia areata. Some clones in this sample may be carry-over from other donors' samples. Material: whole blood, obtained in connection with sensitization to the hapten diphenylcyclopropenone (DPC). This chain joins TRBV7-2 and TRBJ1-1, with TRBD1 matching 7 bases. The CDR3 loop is CASSLSYRGYTEAFF. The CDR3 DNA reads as TGTGCCAGCAGCTTATCGTACAGGGGTTATACTGAAGCTTTCTTT.